This T cell receptor (beta chain) derives from a study of T-cell memory formation after mild COVID-19. Study-wide results and limits: CD4+ contracting clones lay mainly in CM and EM, CD8+ ones in EMRA. Memory cells collected pre-infection included some clones that later responded, suggesting cross-reactive memory joined.

With regard to this clonotype: Its antigen remains unidentified.

TCRdb recomputed calls from the 5' RACE reads with MiXCR, one row per CDR3 protein. Of hundreds of thousands of distinct CDR3 sequences listed, about 22% are singletons. Germline V lookup: CDR1 SGHTA, CDR2 FQGNSA. Trimming took off 3 bases at V and 0 bases at J, with 9 bases between the two ends. The CDR3 contains 15 residues. This chain uses TRBV7-2 with TRBJ1-3; D is ambiguous. Sequencing was done on a sample of PBMCs or a T cell subset sorted from them (not recorded which). The source of this sequence is an adult woman who had mild COVID-19 (a few samples of this study predate the infection). Cell type and time point are not known. CDR3 residues: CASSFDRTSGNTIYF. CDR3 sequence (DNA): TGTGCCAGCAGCTTCGACCGGACCTCTGGAAACACCATATATTTT.